This T cell receptor (beta chain) was documented in a study of post-analysis software for immune sequencing data. This CDR3 contains 13 residues. The V end was cut by 2 bases, the J end by 3 bases, with 5 bases between. In germline, CDR1 is LGHNA, CDR2 YSLEER. To note about this clonotype: The antigen remains undetermined.

Unique molecular identifiers were present in the TCR beta cDNA libraries. One entry per CDR3 protein, called by TCRdb with MiXCR from the PCR reads. The sample includes roughly 400,000 distinct CDR3 sequences, 30% to 45% of them seen just once. Study-level results: Multiple sclerosis patients had significantly lower normalized Chao1 diversity than controls. Compared with controls, patients had more of roughly 5 TRBV segments, including TRBV5-6, TRBV5-1 and TRBV20-1.

The chain uses TRBV4-3 and TRBJ2-1; D remains ambiguous. The receptor's source is a girl aged 2-10 years with multiple sclerosis. Source material: blood. CDR3 region: CASSQSNYNEQFF. The DNA for the CDR3 is TGCGCCAGCAGCCAATCTAACTACAATGAGCAGTTCTTC.